Included here is one T cell receptor beta chain sequence, with context. What antigen it recognizes has not been identified. Per-nucleotide qualities are absent, and no much larger clonotype sits a single base away. In the prospective study, participants were about 18 to 95 years old, resided in fewer than 25 geographic areas of the United States, and were enrolled through a virtual design. In the prospective study, participants were assigned to cohorts based on the clinical history participants reported in a screening survey and a study questionnaire. ImmuneRACE Cohort 3 recovered participants were defined by two consecutive negative NP/OP PCR tests, healthcare professional clearance, or symptom resolution. In the prospective study, whole blood, serum and a nasopharyngeal or oropharyngeal swab were collected from each participant by mobile phlebotomists. Participants in the prospective study had the option to provide additional blood draws and questionnaires over an approximately 2-month period. Prospective study blood samples were shipped either frozen or at room temperature before DNA extraction.

Clipping removes 10 bases from V and 0 bases from J, with 6 as the unmatched junction base count. Reading from cysteine to phenylalanine, the CDR3 counts 13 amino acids. The read is trimmed to its CDR3 DNA, 39 bases read in frame from base 1. Sequences LNHDA (CDR1) and SQIVND (CDR2) are obtained from the germline V gene (reference sequence). This record belongs to a study of blood T cell repertoires in COVID-19 (dated by TCRdb to the early 2020s). In terms of the full investigation: Samples from collaborators originated in the United States, Italy and Spain and spanned both the acute and convalescent phases of COVID-19. Where HLA class I and class II types were available, the types were taken from metadata supplied by the sample provider, not from assay-based typing. Nearly every sample came with metadata listing a de-identified subject ID, COVID-19 status, age in years and sex. The samples were drawn from the first 160 participants of the ongoing ImmuneRACE study and from 1,254 subjects provided by 6 global collaborators. The material from the prospective study consisted of cDNA or gDNA derived from T cells, B-cell-depleted T cells, or PBMCs. A freely available public database, intended as a resource for researchers studying the immune response to SARS-CoV-2, is where the repertoires were released. Subjects who had been exposed to COVID-19, were actively infected with it, or had recovered from it provided the deeply sampled blood TCRbeta repertoires that made up the dataset. The full study reports these points: How much clinical and demographic metadata was included differed by source and by participant, and the metadata was provided uncurated.

The immunoSEQ Assay, a bias-controlled multiplex PCR, was used to amplify TCRbeta CDR3 regions from genomic DNA. Turning to the authors' computational methods: The number of nucleated cells in each sample was estimated by amplification of reference gene primers within the assay. Sequence reads were collapsed and filtered to measure the absolute abundance of every unique TCRbeta CDR3 rearrangement. For each sample, productive Simpson clonality was calculated as the square root of Simpson's diversity index across productive rearrangements. TCRdb obtained this table from immuneACCESS and retained in-frame rearrangements with V and J assigned. These tables miss some clones; where compared with another copy, unresolved V genes account for less than half of the shortfall, and the remainder is unexplained. The V and J calls and clone size are taken from that table; D and trimming were inferred from the DNA. Recorded for this sample are over 200,000 clones; 86% of them occurred a single time. The top ten clones comprise 15% to 19% of the sample.

This chain is built from TRBV19 and TRBJ2-7, with 7 junctional bases fitting TRBD1. The sequenced sample was PBMCs or T cells enriched from blood (not recorded which). The receptor comes from a man younger than 30 who had recovered from COVID-19. The sequenced DNA: TGTGCCACTATGGGACAGTTCTCCTACGAGCAGTACTTC. Translated, this is CATMGQFSYEQYF. The variable domain in full, with residues beyond the CDR3 obtained from the reference TRBV19 and TRBJ2-7 genes, is DGGITQSPKYLFRKEGQNVTLSCEQNLNHDAMYWYRQDPGQGLRLIYYSQIVNDFQKGDIAEGYSVSREKKESFPLTVTSAQKNPTAFYLCATMGQFSYEQYFGPGTRLTVT.